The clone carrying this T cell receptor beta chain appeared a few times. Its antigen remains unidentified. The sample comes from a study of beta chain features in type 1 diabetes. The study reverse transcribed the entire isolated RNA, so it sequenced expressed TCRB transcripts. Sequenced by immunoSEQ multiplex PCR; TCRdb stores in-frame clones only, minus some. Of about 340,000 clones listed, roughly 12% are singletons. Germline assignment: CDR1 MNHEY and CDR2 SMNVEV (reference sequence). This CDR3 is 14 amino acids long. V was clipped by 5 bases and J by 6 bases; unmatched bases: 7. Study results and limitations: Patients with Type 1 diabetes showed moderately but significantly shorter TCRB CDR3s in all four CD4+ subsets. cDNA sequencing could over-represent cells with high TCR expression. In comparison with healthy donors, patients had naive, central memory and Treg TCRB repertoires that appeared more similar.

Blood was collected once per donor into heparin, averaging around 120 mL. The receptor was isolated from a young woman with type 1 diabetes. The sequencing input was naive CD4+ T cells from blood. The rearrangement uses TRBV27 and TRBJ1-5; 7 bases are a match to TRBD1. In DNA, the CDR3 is TGTGCCAGCAGTGCCGACAGGGACACTCAGCCCCAGCATTTT. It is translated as CASSADRDTQPQHF.